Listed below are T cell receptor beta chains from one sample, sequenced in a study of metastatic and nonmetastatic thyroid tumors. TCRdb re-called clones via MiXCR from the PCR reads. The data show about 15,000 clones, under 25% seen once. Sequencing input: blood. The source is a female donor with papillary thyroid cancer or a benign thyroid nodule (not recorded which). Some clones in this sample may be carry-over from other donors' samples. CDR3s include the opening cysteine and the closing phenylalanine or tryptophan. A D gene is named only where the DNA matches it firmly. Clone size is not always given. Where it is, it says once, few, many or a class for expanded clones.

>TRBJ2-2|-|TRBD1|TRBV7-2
CACSWDRGVTWELFF
TGTGCCTGCAGCTGGGACAGGGGGGTAACCTGGGAGCTGTTTTTT
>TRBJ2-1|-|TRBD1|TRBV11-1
CASSPGQGALVEQFF
TGTGCCAGCAGCCCGGGACAGGGGGCGTTGGTTGAGCAGTTCTTC
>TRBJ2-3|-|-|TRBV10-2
CASRHTDTQYF
TGCGCCAGCAGACACACAGATACGCAGTATTTT
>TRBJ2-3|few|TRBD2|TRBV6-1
CASSGRTSGTDTQYF
TGTGCCAGCAGTGGGCGGACTAGCGGCACAGATACGCAGTATTTT
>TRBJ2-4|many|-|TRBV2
CASSEDSQGSCYF
TGTGCCAGCAGTGAAGATTCCCAGGGGTCATGCTACTTC
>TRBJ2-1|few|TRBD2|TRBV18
CASSPLRLAGAYNEQFF
TGTGCCAGCTCACCACTGAGACTAGCGGGAGCATATAATGAGCAGTTCTTC
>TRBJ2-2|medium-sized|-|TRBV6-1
CASSEDRERELFF
TGTGCCAGCAGTGAAGACAGGGAAAGGGAGCTGTTTTTT
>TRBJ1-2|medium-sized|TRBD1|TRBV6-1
CASSTHRGLSYGYTF
TGTGCCAGCAGTACCCACAGGGGGCTCAGCTATGGCTACACCTTC
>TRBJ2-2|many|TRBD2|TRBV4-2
CASSQDKTSAASGITGELFF
TGTGCCAGCAGCCAAGATAAGACAAGCGCGGCTAGCGGGATCACCGGGGAGCTGTTTTTT
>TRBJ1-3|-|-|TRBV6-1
CASSMGQSRGNTIYF
TGTGCCAGCAGTATGGGACAAAGTCGGGGAAACACCATATATTTT
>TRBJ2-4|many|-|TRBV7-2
CASSFGRENIQYF
TGTGCCAGCAGCTTCGGGCGGGAAAACATTCAGTACTTC
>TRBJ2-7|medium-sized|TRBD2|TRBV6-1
CASRRASGILEQYF
TGTGCCAGCAGAAGAGCTAGCGGGATACTCGAGCAGTACTTC
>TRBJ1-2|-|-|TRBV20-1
CSARTQAGYTF
TGCAGTGCTAGAACCCAAGCCGGCTACACCTTC
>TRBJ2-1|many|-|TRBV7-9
CASSLGGQDEQFF
TGTGCCAGCAGCTTAGGGGGACAAGATGAGCAGTTCTTC
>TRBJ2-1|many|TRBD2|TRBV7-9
CASSLVAGGEQFF
TGTGCCAGCAGCTTAGTAGCGGGAGGTGAGCAGTTCTTC
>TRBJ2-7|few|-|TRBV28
CASSSHPGRTIYEQYF
TGTGCCAGCAGTTCGCATCCGGGCAGAACCATCTACGAGCAGTACTTC
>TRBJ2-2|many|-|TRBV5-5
CASSLSLSGPTNTGELFF
TGTGCCAGCAGCTTGTCCCTGTCGGGACCCACGAACACCGGGGAGCTGTTTTTT
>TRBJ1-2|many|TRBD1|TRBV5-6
CASSPAGTGGGYGYTF
TGTGCCAGCAGCCCTGCCGGGACAGGGGGAGGCTATGGCTACACCTTC
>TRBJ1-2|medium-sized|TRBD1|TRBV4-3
CASSQDRDSGYTF
TGCGCCAGCAGCCAAGACAGGGACAGTGGCTACACCTTC
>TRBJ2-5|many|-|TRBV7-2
CASSLGGEQETQYF
TGTGCCAGCAGCTTAGGTGGGGAGCAAGAGACCCAGTACTTC
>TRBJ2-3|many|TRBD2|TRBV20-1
CSARSRWMTSGRAGFDTQYF
TGCAGTGCTAGAAGCCGCTGGATGACTAGCGGGAGGGCGGGTTTTGATACGCAGTATTTT
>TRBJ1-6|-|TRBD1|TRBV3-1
CASSQRTGGYLNSPLHF
TGTGCCAGCAGCCAACGGACAGGGGGCTATCTTAATTCACCCCTCCACTTT
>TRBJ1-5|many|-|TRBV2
CASTPGLHQPQHF
TGTGCCAGCACTCCAGGGTTGCATCAGCCCCAGCATTTT
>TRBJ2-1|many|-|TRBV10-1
CASSESGYGEQFF
TGCGCCAGCAGTGAGTCGGGGTACGGTGAGCAGTTCTTC
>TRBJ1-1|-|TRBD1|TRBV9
CASSVAGETGGTEAFF
TGTGCCAGCAGCGTAGCCGGCGAGACAGGGGGCACTGAAGCTTTCTTT
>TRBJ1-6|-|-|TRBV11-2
CASRWIEGGYNSPLHF
TGTGCCAGCAGATGGATCGAAGGCGGCTATAATTCACCCCTCCACTTT
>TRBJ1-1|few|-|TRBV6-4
CASSTEWNTEAFF
TGTGCCAGCAGCACGGAGTGGAACACTGAAGCTTTCTTT
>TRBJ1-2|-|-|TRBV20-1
CSARDLTSGVGFEGIYGYTF
TGCAGTGCTAGAGATCTCACTTCAGGTGTAGGATTCGAGGGGATCTATGGCTACACCTTC
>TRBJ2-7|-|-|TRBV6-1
CASSERVGYEQYF
TGTGCCAGCAGTGAAAGAGTGGGCTACGAGCAGTACTTC
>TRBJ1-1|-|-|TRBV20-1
CSAPRRGGTQAFF
TGCAGTGCCCCAAGACGGGGTGGGACTCAAGCTTTCTTT
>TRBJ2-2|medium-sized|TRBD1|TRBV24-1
CATSDFTGQGAGTGELFF
TGTGCCACCAGTGATTTTACGGGACAGGGGGCAGGCACCGGGGAGCTGTTTTTT
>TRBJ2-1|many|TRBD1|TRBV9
CASSIGQGAYNEQFF
TGTGCCAGCAGCATCGGACAGGGAGCCTACAATGAGCAGTTCTTC
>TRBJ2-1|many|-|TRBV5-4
CASSLVRGTARNEQFF
TGTGCCAGCAGCTTGGTCCGCGGGACGGCAAGAAATGAGCAGTTCTTC
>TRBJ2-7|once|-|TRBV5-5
CASSPPGSPYEQYF
TGTGCCAGCAGCCCGCCGGGGTCGCCCTACGAGCAGTACTTC
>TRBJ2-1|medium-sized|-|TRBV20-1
CSARAQTETSQFF
TGCAGTGCTAGAGCCCAAACAGAAACGTCCCAGTTCTTC
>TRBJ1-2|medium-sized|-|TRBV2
CASSGVTYGYTF
TGTGCCAGCAGTGGGGTCACGTATGGCTACACCTTC
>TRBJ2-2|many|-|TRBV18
CASSLMGLGGELFF
TGTGCCAGCTCTCTTATGGGTCTTGGCGGGGAGCTGTTTTTT
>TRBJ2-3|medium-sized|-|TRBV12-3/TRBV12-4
CASSLPGITDTQYF
TGTGCCAGCAGTTTACCCGGGATCACAGATACGCAGTATTTT
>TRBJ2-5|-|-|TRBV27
CASSLMYSKRETQYF
TGTGCCAGCAGTTTGATGTATTCCAAGAGAGAGACCCAGTACTTC
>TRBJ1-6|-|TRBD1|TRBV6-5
CASSYTGTGGSPLHF
TGTGCCAGCAGTTACACCGGGACAGGGGGTTCACCCCTCCACTTT
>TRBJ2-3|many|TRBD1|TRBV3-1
CASSARDRASDTQYF
TGTGCCAGCAGCGCCCGGGACAGGGCCTCAGATACGCAGTATTTT
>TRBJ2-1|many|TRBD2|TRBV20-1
CSAMGLAGRWNNEQFF
TGCAGTGCAATGGGACTAGCGGGAAGGTGGAACAATGAGCAGTTCTTC
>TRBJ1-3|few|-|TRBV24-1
CATSGLNSGNTIYF
TGTGCCACCAGTGGTTTGAACAGTGGAAACACCATATATTTT
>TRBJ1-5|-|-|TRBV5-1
CASSLTGQGNQPQHF
TGCGCCAGCAGCTTGACCGGCCAGGGGAATCAGCCCCAGCATTTT